Below, one T cell receptor beta chain is given with its context. This receptor's antigen is unknown. Base qualities are not at hand, and no much larger clone is one base apart. The sample originates from a study of blood T cell repertoires in COVID-19 (dated by TCRdb to 2020 to 2022). In terms of the full investigation: Samples from collaborators originated in the United States, Italy and Spain and spanned both the acute and convalescent phases of COVID-19. The prospective study material was composed of cDNA or gDNA derived from T cells, B-cell-depleted T cells, or PBMCs. The dataset comprised deeply sampled blood TCRbeta repertoires from subjects exposed to, actively infected with, or recovered from COVID-19. The repertoires were released in a freely available public database meant as a resource for research on the immune response to SARS-CoV-2. Samples came from the ongoing ImmuneRACE study (first 160 participants) plus 1,254 subjects from 6 global collaborators. Nearly every sample came with metadata listing a de-identified subject ID, COVID-19 status, age in years and sex. Where available, HLA class I and class II types were obtained from metadata supplied by the sample provider rather than from assay-based typing. Broad study findings and their caveats: The amount of clinical and demographic metadata varied by source and participant and was provided uncurated.

The germline V gene (reference sequence) gives CDR1 as LNHDA and CDR2 as SQIVND. A distance of 9 bases separates the germline ends of V and J, which lose 6 bases and 1 base respectively. The cysteine opens and the phenylalanine closes a CDR3 of 13 amino acids. Only the CDR3 DNA is retained, 39 bases long and in frame from the first base. Whole blood was collected in K2EDTA tubes by collaborating institutions according to the institutions' own protocols. For TCRbeta analysis, collaborators shipped samples as frozen whole blood, isolated PBMCs, or DNA extracted from either of those sample types. TCRbeta CDR3 regions were amplified from genomic DNA using the immunoSEQ Assay, a bias-controlled multiplex PCR. In the paper's pipeline: The number of nucleated cells in each sample was estimated from the amplification of reference gene primers within the assay. To quantify the absolute abundance of each unique TCRbeta CDR3 rearrangement, sequence reads were collapsed and filtered. For each sample, productive Simpson clonality was calculated as the square root of Simpson's diversity index across productive rearrangements. The clones in this table, taken by TCRdb from immuneACCESS, are in-frame only. Not every clone is retained; where verified, under half of the shortfall comes from an unresolved V gene, and the cause of the rest is unknown. The V and J calls and clone size are taken from that table; D and trimming were inferred from the DNA. This sample holds tens of thousands of clones; roughly 90% were observed only once. The ten top clones hold roughly 12% of the sample.

Sequencing was performed on peripheral blood. The sequence was obtained from a man between 65 and 85 years old with acute or convalescent COVID-19. The receptor chain draws on TRBV19 and TRBJ1-1, and perhaps TRBD1 as D gene, on 6 matching bases. The CDR3: CASSTDRNTEAFF. The base sequence is TGTGCCAGTAGCACGGACAGGAACACTGAAGCTTTCTTT. The variable domain in full, with residues beyond the CDR3 obtained from the reference TRBV19 and TRBJ1-1 genes, is DGGITQSPKYLFRKEGQNVTLSCEQNLNHDAMYWYRQDPGQGLRLIYYSQIVNDFQKGDIAEGYSVSREKKESFPLTVTSAQKNPTAFYLCASSTDRNTEAFFGQGTRLTVV.